The TCR beta chain described here comes from a study of glioma-infiltrating T cells. Whole-study results and caveats: Very few CDR3 sequences were shared between tissue and blood. Above-expected tissue-blood divergence occurred in all gliomas, most in low-grade ones.

The CDR3 spans 10 residues. V was pared by 11 bases and J by 5 bases, with 8 bases between. Germline CDR1 reads SEHNR; CDR2 reads FQNEAQ (reference sequence). Amplification of TCR alpha and beta CDR3 regions from RNA used iRepertoire nested multiplex PCR. For one-step reverse transcription and amplification, 100-400 ng of tissue mRNA or PBMC total RNA was used. TCRdb re-called the multiplex PCR reads with MiXCR, one entry per CDR3 protein. The table has over 100,000 distinct CDR3 sequences, about 25% seen once; the top ten hold just under 35%. The table lists this clonotype with many counts. Antigen: not known.

The chain joins TRBV7-9 to TRBJ2-3; no firm D call. The sequence came from a human donor with low-grade glioma or glioblastoma, undergoing nonglioma brain surgery, or in good health (not recorded which). The sample was glioma tissue, nonneoplastic brain tissue, or PBMCs (not recorded which). The CDR3 DNA reads TGTGCCCCCTTGGGAGATACGCAGTATTTT. It specifies CAPLGDTQYF.